The 5 T cell receptor beta chains listed next were all sequenced from one sample in a study of CD8 T cells in ankylosing spondylitis. Regarding the study as a whole: What appeared characteristic of ankylosing spondylitis blood was a TCR beta motif of eight highly homologous variants.

In TCRdb, the 5' RACE reads were re-called with MiXCR into one record per CDR3 protein. This sample has 330,000 or so distinct CDR3 sequences; roughly 8% occur once, and the top ten carry about 15%. No antigen has been identified for these receptors. Sequencing used blood, either unsorted or a sorted T cell fraction (not recorded which). The receptor set was obtained from a male donor with ankylosing spondylitis.

The chain has TRBV27 and TRBJ1-1; no definite D call. Per the germline V gene, CDR1 is MNHEY and CDR2 is SMNVEV (reference sequence). V was cut by 8 bases and J by 1 base, with 17 bases left in between. This CDR3 contains 15 residues. The CDR3, as DNA: TGTGCCAGCCGGAATGGAGACGAGGGGAACACTGAAGCTTTCTTT. The encoded protein is CASRNGDEGNTEAFF.

This clonotype was counted many times. This chain joins TRBV7-2 and TRBJ1-2, with a tentative D call TRBD1 (6 bases). Germline assignment: CDR1 SGHTA and CDR2 FQGNSA. Trimming cost V 2 bases and J 4 bases, with 8 bases left between them. The length of the CDR3 is 13 residues. In nucleotides, the CDR3 is TGTGCCAGCAGCTTATTGGACAGCTATGGCTACACCTTC. Protein product: CASSLLDSYGYTF.

This clonotype was counted many times. The V call is TRBV29-1, the J call TRBJ2-1, with 8 bases fitting TRBD2. Germline trimming cut 2 bases from V and 4 bases from J; bases unmatched to any gene: 7. CDR1 is SQVTM and CDR2 is ANQGSEA in the germline V gene. The CDR3 contains 15 residues. DNA of the CDR3: TGCAGCGTTGAATTGGTAGCGGGAACGTACAATGAGCAGTTCTTC. Amino acids: CSVELVAGTYNEQFF.

The rearrangement joins TRBV4-2 to TRBJ2-2; TRBD1 is a possible D gene (6 bases). Between the trimmed V and J ends, which lost 0 bases and 3 bases, there was a span of 11 bases. The CDR3 runs 16 residues. Germline V gives CDR1 LGHNA, CDR2 YNFKEQ. The CDR3 here is CASSQDWGLDTGELFF. DNA for the CDR3: TGTGCCAGCAGCCAAGATTGGGGGCTAGACACCGGGGAGCTGTTTTTT.

This clonotype was seen ten or more times. The chain combines TRBV6-1 with TRBJ1-2; D gene uncertain. This CDR3 region has 16 residues. Trimming left V 2 bases short and J 0 bases short, with 13 bases between. CDR1 and CDR2 (germline): MNHNS, SASEGT. The CDR3 sequence is CASSEREALANYGYTF. The DNA of the CDR3 is TGTGCCAGCAGTGAACGGGAGGCCCTAGCTAACTATGGCTACACCTTC.